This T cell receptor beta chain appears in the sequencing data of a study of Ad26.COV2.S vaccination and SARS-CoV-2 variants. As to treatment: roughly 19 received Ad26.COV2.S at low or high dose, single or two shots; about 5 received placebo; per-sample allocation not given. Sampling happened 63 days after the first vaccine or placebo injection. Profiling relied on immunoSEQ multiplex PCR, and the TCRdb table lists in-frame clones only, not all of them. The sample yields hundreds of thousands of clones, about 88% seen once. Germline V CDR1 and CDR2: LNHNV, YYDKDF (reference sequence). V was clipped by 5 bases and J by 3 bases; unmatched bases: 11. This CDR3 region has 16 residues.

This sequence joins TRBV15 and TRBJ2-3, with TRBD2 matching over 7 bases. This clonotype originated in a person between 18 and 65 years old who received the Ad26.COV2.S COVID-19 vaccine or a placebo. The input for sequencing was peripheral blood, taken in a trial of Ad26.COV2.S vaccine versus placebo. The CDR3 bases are TGTGCCACCAGCGAAGAGTCTAGCGGTCTAACAGATACGCAGTATTTT. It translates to CATSEESSGLTDTQYF.